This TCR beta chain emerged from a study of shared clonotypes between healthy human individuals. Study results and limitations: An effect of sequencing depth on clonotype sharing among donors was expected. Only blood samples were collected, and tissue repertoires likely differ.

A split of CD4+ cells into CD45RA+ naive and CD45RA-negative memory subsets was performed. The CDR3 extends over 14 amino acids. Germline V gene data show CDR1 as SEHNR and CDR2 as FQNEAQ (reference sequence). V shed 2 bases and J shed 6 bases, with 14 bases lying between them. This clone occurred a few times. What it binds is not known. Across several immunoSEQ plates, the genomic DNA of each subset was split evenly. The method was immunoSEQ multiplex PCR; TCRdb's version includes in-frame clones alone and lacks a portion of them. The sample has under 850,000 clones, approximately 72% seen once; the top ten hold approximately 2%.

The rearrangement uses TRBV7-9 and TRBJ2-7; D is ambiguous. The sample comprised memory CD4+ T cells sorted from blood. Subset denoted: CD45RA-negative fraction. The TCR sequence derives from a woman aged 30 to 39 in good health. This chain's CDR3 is CASSLTRAPREQYF. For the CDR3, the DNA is TGTGCCAGCAGCTTAACCCGGGCGCCGCGCGAGCAGTACTTC. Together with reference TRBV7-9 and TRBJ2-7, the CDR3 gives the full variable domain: DTGVSQNPRHKITKRGQNVTFRCDPISEHNRLYWYRQTLGQGPEFLTYFQNEAQLEKSRLLSDRFSAERPKGSFSTLEIQRTEQGDSAMYLCASSLTRAPREQYFGPGTRLTVT.